The entry that follows covers one T cell receptor (beta chain) sequence. Per germline, CDR1 MNHNY and CDR2 SVGAGI (reference sequence). With 4 bases removed from V and 6 bases from J, the gap between germline ends came to 8 bases. The length of the CDR3 is 12 residues. Original data processing: Estimated nucleated cell counts came from reference gene primer amplification. Produced via immunoSEQ multiplex PCR; TCRdb's table is partial and in-frame only. That table is the source of V, J and clone size, and D and trimming were worked out from the DNA. The profile shows around 64,000 clones, approximately 78% of them singletons. The entry originates in a study of blood T cell repertoires in COVID-19. Turning to the study itself: COVID-19 samples from acute and convalescent phases originated in the United States, Italy and Spain.

The V call is TRBV6-6, the J call TRBJ2-3; perhaps TRBD1 as D (5 bases). Sequenced input: peripheral blood. The source is a human donor in a cohort sampled during active COVID-19. In nucleotides, the CDR3 is TGTGCCAGCAGTTTAGGGGCCGATACGCAGTATTTT. This encodes CASSLGADTQYF.